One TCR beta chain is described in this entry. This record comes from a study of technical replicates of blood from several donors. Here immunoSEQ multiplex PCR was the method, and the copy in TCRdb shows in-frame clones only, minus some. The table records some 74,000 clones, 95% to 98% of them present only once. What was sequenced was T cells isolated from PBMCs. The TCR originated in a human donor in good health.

DNA for the CDR3: TGTGCCAGCAGCAAAGCTTTACTAGCCTTCACCGGGGAGCTGTTTTTT. Amino acid sequence: CASSKALLAFTGELFF. V and J are TRBV21-1 and TRBJ2-2; the DNA was not compared with TRBD2, the D call given in the table. TRBV21-1 is an annotated pseudogene. This CDR3 comprises 16 residues.